The 10 T cell receptor beta chains below all came from one sample that was sequenced in a study of shared clonotypes between healthy human individuals. Data came from immunoSEQ multiplex PCR; TCRdb stores just in-frame clones and leaves some out. The table includes 900,000 to 1,200,000 clones, 75% to 85% detected once. The sequenced sample consisted of memory CD4+ T cells from PBMCs. Subset of the sample: CD45RA-negative fraction. Receptor source: a man aged 18 to 29 in good health. Some clones in this sample may be carry-over from other donors' samples.

The V call is TRBV11-2, the J call TRBJ2-1; 7 bases line up with TRBD2. Germline loops: CDR1 SGHAT, CDR2 FQNNGV. The CDR3 is 14 amino acids. V was clipped by 5 bases and J by 4 bases; unmatched bases: 5. The CDR3 coding sequence is TGTGCCAGCAGCCCCCCTAGCGGTTACAATGAGCAGTTCTTC. As protein: CASSPPSGYNEQFF.

CDR3 amino acids: CASSLAAAGELFF. The CDR3 DNA sequence: TGTGCCAGCAGCTTAGCGGCCGCCGGGGAGCTGTTTTTT. The chain recombines TRBV7-3 with TRBJ2-2, with unresolved D. V dropped 2 bases and J dropped 6 bases, with 7 bases sitting between them. The CDR3 runs 13 residues. Germline V gives CDR1 SGHTA, CDR2 FQGTGA.

The chain is built from TRBV5-1 and TRBJ2-7; 7 nucleotides align to TRBD1. Trimming removed 3 bases from V and 2 bases from J; junction bases left unmatched: 5. CDR3 size: 14 residues. Germline values: CDR1 SGHRS, CDR2 YFSETQ. As DNA, the CDR3 is TGCGCCAGCAGCTCACAGGGGACAACCTACGAGCAGTACTTC. Protein sequence: CASSSQGTTYEQYF.

A remark on this clone: Possible read error: a much larger clone is one base away. Other DNA sequences of this sample code for an identical CDR3. For the CDR3, the DNA is TGTGCTTGGAGTGTAACTAGTTGGTACAATGAGCAGTTCTTC. This encodes CAWSVTSWYNEQFF. This chain links TRBV30 with TRBJ2-1; TRBD2 might be the D (5 bases). From germline, CDR1 is GTSNPN and CDR2 SVGIG (reference sequence). The CDR3 is 14 amino acids.

This sequence joins TRBV19 and TRBJ2-7; D remains ambiguous. Germline lookup yields CDR1 LNHDA and CDR2 SQIVND (reference sequence). Trimming cost V 7 bases and J 0 bases, with 16 bases left between them. CDR3 size: 15 residues. The CDR3 coding sequence is TGTGCCAGTAAGATCAGTCACCCAAGCTCCTACGAGCAGTACTTC. Amino acid sequence: CASKISHPSSYEQYF.

This clone was recorded a few times. This sequence joins TRBV30 and TRBJ2-1; D possibly corresponds to TRBD2 (5 bases). Per germline, CDR1 GTSNPN and CDR2 SVGIG (reference sequence). The CDR3 totals 14 residues. Trimming took off 4 bases at V and 6 bases at J, with 16 bases between the two ends. In DNA, the CDR3 is TGTGCCTGGAACGAGAGGGCCTTGAGCAATGAGCAGTTCTTC. Translating gives CAWNERALSNEQFF.

The chain is built from TRBV4-1 and TRBJ1-5; D unclear. Trimming pared 2 bases from V and 5 bases from J, leaving 10 bases between. Germline V gene sequence: CDR1 MGHRA, CDR2 YSYEKL. The CDR3 is 14 residues long. The CDR3 sequence is CASSQRTGDQPQHF. CDR3 DNA: TGCGCCAGCAGCCAACGGACCGGGGATCAGCCCCAGCATTTT.

The chain combines TRBV6-1 with TRBJ1-1; D unclear. The CDR3 totals 13 residues. Germline CDR1 reads MNHNS; CDR2 reads SASEGT. V shed 5 bases and J shed 3 bases, with 10 bases lying between them. The CDR3, as DNA: TGTGCCAGCAGTATTCACAGCTACACTGAAGCTTTCTTT. Amino acids: CASSIHSYTEAFF.

This clone was seen many times. The chain combines TRBV5-1 with TRBJ1-2; no clear D. The CDR3 has 13 residues. Germline V CDR1 and CDR2: SGHRS, YFSETQ. V was pared by 5 bases and J by 8 bases, with 16 bases between. The CDR3 bases are TGCGCCAGCAGGGTGTCGGTCTATGCGGGCTACACCTTC. This gives the protein CASRVSVYAGYTF.

About this clone: Other DNA sequences from this sample encode an identical CDR3 as well. This chain links TRBV11-2 with TRBJ2-7; D uncertain. Trimming took off 0 bases at V and 5 bases at J, with 5 bases between the two ends. The CDR3 runs to 12 residues. Germline CDR1 is SGHAT and CDR2 is FQNNGV. The CDR3 nucleotides read TGTGCCAGCAGCTTAGATAGGGACGAGCAGTACTTC. Translating gives CASSLDRDEQYF. Full variable domain (outside the CDR3, taken from reference TRBV11-2 and TRBJ2-7): EAGVAQSPRYKIIEKRQSVAFWCNPISGHATLYWYQQILGQGPKLLIQFQNNGVVDDSQLPKDRFSAERLKGVDSTLKIQPAKLEDSAVYLCASSLDRDEQYFGPGTRLTVT.